This TCR beta chain was sequenced for a study of blood T cell repertoires in COVID-19. Study at large: The United States, Italy and Spain provided the acute and convalescent COVID-19 samples. PBMCs, B-cell-depleted T cells, or T cells were the source of the cDNA or gDNA that made up the material.

The CDR3 totals 14 residues. J gave up 4 bases and V 9 bases, and 7 bases lay outside the gene matches. Looked up from germline, CDR1 is SNHLY and CDR2 is FYNNEI. In its sample, this clone was seen once. In the original workflow: Scientists estimated how many nucleated cells there were by amplifying reference gene primers. The protocol was immunoSEQ multiplex PCR, while the TCRdb copy is restricted to in-frame clones and leaves out a portion. Clone size and the V and J calls come from that table; the DNA yielded D and trimming. In the table there are about 240,000 clones, around 90% of which are singletons.

The V call is TRBV2, the J call TRBJ1-5; 9 bases align to TRBD1. This TCR came from a man in his 60s who had recovered from COVID-19. The sample consisted of peripheral blood. In nucleotides, the CDR3 is TGTGCCAGTACACAGGGGGCAGGGAATCAGCCCCAGCATTTT. Its translation: CASTQGAGNQPQHF.